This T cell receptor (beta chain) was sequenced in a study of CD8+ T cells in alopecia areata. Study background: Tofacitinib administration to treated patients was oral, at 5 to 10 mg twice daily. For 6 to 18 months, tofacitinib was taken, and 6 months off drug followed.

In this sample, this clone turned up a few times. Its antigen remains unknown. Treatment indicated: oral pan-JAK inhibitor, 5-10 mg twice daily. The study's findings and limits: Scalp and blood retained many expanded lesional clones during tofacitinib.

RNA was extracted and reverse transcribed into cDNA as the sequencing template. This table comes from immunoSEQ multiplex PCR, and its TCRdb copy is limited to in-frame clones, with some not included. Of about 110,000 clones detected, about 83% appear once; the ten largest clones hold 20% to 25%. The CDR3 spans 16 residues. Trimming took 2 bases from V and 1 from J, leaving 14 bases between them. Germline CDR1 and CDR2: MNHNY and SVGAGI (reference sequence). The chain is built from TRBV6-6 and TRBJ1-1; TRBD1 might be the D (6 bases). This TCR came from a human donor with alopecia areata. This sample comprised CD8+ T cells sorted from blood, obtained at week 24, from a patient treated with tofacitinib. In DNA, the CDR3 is TGTGCCAGCAGTTACGCCGCACAGGGACCGAACACTGAAGCTTTCTTT. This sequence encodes CASSYAAQGPNTEAFF.